Presented here are 17 T cell receptor beta chains from one specimen sequenced in a study of blood T cells in healthy people across ages. Through a sample-barcoded 5' primer and a J-beta primer mix, a second PCR was run for roughly 6 to 11 cycles. MiXCR, applied by TCRdb to the 5' RACE reads, yields one record per CDR3 protein. This table holds 1.2 million to 1.5 million distinct CDR3 sequences, around 55% found once. Sequenced sample: blood. Receptor source: a young man in good health.

This clonotype occurred many times. This chain joins TRBV6-5 and TRBJ2-7; D gene ambiguous. Trimming pared 0 bases from V and 6 bases from J, leaving 9 bases between. The CDR3 has 13 amino acids. Germline CDR1 and CDR2: MNHEY and SVGAGI. The CDR3 DNA sequence: TGTGCCAGCAGTTACTCCGCGTGGTCCGAGCAGTACTTC. Translating gives CASSYSAWSEQYF.

The chain is built from TRBV4-3 and TRBJ2-4, with D perhaps matching TRBD1 or TRBD2 (5 bases each). Trimming removed 0 bases from V and 3 bases from J, with 9 bases in between. This CDR3 is built from 15 residues. Per germline, CDR1 LGHNA and CDR2 YSLEER. The CDR3 sequence is CASSQEWGNKNIQYF. DNA of the CDR3: TGCGCCAGCAGCCAAGAATGGGGGAACAAAAACATTCAGTACTTC.

The chain recombines TRBV7-9 with TRBJ2-7; 8 bases are shared with TRBD1. Unmatched junction bases numbered 10, after V lost 3 bases and J lost 0 bases. The CDR3 runs to 17 residues. The germline V gene has CDR1 SEHNR and CDR2 FQNEAQ (reference sequence). CDR3 nucleotide sequence: TGTGCCAGCAGCTTCCCGGGACAGGCAACCGTCTCCTACGAGCAGTACTTC. It translates to CASSFPGQATVSYEQYF.

The chain has TRBV5-6 and TRBJ2-5; D is unresolved. The CDR3 contains 14 residues. V lost 0 bases and J lost 5, with 11 bases in between. Germline V gene lookup returns CDR1 SGHDT and CDR2 YYEEEE. The CDR3 coding sequence is TGTGCCAGCAGCTTGGCCTCGGGCTGGGAGACCCAGTACTTC. It codes for CASSLASGWETQYF.

This clonotype was observed a few times. The chain joins TRBV7-9 to TRBJ1-4; D is undetermined. Trimming stripped 7 bases from V and 0 bases from J, with 6 bases between. In germline, CDR1 is SEHNR, CDR2 FQNEAQ (reference sequence). The CDR3 is made up of 13 amino acids. The CDR3 sequence is CASKDATNEKLFF. CDR3 nucleotide sequence: TGTGCCAGCAAAGACGCAACTAATGAAAAACTGTTTTTT. The entire variable domain, with the rest obtained from reference TRBV7-9 and TRBJ1-4, is as follows: DTGVSQNPRHKITKRGQNVTFRCDPISEHNRLYWYRQTLGQGPEFLTYFQNEAQLEKSRLLSDRFSAERPKGSFSTLEIQRTEQGDSAMYLCASKDATNEKLFFGSGTQLSVL.

The CDR3 DNA reads TGTGCCACGAATTCGGGCAATCAGCCCCAGCATTTT. As protein: CATNSGNQPQHF. The genes are TRBV10-3 and TRBJ1-5; D is undetermined. The CDR3 extends over 12 amino acids. V was pared by 10 bases and J by 2 bases, with 9 bases between. Germline V gene lookup returns CDR1 ENHRY and CDR2 SYGVKD.

This sequence joins TRBV6-2 or TRBV6-3 and TRBJ2-4; D may correspond to TRBD1 or TRBD2 (7 bases each). The J call may be faulty, since TRBJ2-5 better matches the DNA end. Germline CDR1 is MNHEY and CDR2 is SVGEGT. This CDR3 has 11 residues. The CDR3 DNA sequence: TGTGCCAGCCAGGGGGGGGAGACCCAGTACTTC. It specifies CASQGGETQYF.

This clonotype was picked up one time. The rearrangement links TRBV4-3 to TRBJ1-2, with 9 positions matching TRBD1. V was clipped by 1 base and J by 2 bases; unmatched bases: 11. CDR1 is LGHNA, CDR2 YSLEER, per germline. CDR3 length: 18 amino acids. The CDR3 sequence is CASSQARTGVVKNYGYTF. DNA of the CDR3: TGCGCCAGCAGCCAAGCTCGGACAGGGGTGGTGAAAAACTATGGCTACACCTTC.

The chain has TRBV4-1 and TRBJ2-7; weak D call: TRBD1 (7 bases). The CDR3 contains 16 residues. V lost 0 bases, J lost 1 base, and 13 bases lay in between. Germline loops: CDR1 MGHRA, CDR2 YSYEKL. The CDR3 reads CASSQDRGVGSYEQYF. The CDR3 DNA is TGCGCCAGCAGCCAAGACAGGGGGGTAGGATCCTACGAGCAGTACTTC.

This clonotype was recorded only once. This rearrangement joins TRBV4-2 to TRBJ2-2; D may be TRBD1 or TRBD2 (5 bases each). CDR3 length: 16 amino acids. The V and J ends lost 0 bases and 4 bases respectively, with 12 bases between them. Germline V lookup: CDR1 LGHNA, CDR2 YNFKEQ. In DNA form, the CDR3 reads TGTGCCAGCAGCCAAGATTCAGCAGGGAGCACCGGGGAGCTGTTTTTT. Protein product: CASSQDSAGSTGELFF.

The J gene is TRBJ2-3, the V gene TRBV5-1; D gene uncertain. CDR1 is SGHRS, CDR2 YFSETQ, per germline. The CDR3 has 13 residues. With 3 bases removed from V and 4 bases from J, the gap between germline ends came to 9 bases. The CDR3 loop reads CASSWISPDTQYF. The CDR3 nucleotides read TGCGCCAGCAGCTGGATTAGCCCAGATACGCAGTATTTT.

This chain uses TRBV29-1 with TRBJ2-1; D is ambiguous. Germline V lookup: CDR1 SQVTM, CDR2 ANQGSEA. Trimming left V 6 bases short and J 8 bases short, with 17 bases between. There are 13 residues in the CDR3. This CDR3 reads CSVSGPQNYEQFF. The CDR3, as DNA: TGCAGCGTCTCCGGACCGCAAAACTATGAGCAGTTCTTC.

This chain connects TRBV5-1 to TRBJ2-1; 8 bases map to TRBD1. The germline gives CDR1 SGHRS, CDR2 YFSETQ. The CDR3 is 15 amino acids. V was pared by 4 bases and J by 5 bases, with 8 bases of the junction left unmatched. As DNA, the CDR3 is TGCGCCAGCAGCATTAGGGGACAGGCGGACAATGAGCAGTTCTTC. Amino acid sequence: CASSIRGQADNEQFF.

This clonotype was detected many times. The chain carries TRBV29-1 and TRBJ2-5; D might be TRBD2 (6 bases). Trimming took 1 base from V and 7 from J, leaving 7 bases between them. Germline-derived CDR1 and CDR2 are SQVTM and ANQGSEA. This CDR3 region has 11 residues. The CDR3 spells CSVEVGGTQYF. The CDR3 DNA follows: TGCAGCGTTGAAGTGGGGGGGACCCAGTACTTC.

Turning to this clonotype: A read error may account for a junction end that differs from germline. The chain joins TRBV4-1 to TRBJ2-7; a weak D match, TRBD2 (5 bases). From germline, CDR1 is MGHRA and CDR2 YSYEKL. The CDR3 totals 15 residues. The CDR3 DNA reads TGCGCTAGCAGCCAAGAGGCCCAGCGGTCCTACGAGCAGTACTTC. It specifies CASSQEAQRSYEQYF.

This chain links TRBV6-1 with TRBJ2-1, with 10 bases fitting TRBD1. This CDR3 is 15 amino acids long. The germline V gene has CDR1 MNHNS and CDR2 SASEGT. V dropped 6 bases and J dropped 7; count of bases not matched to a gene: 9. CDR3 sequence (DNA): TGTGCCAGCAGGGCCGGGACAGGGGAAGGGAATGAGCAGTTCTTC. Its translation is CASRAGTGEGNEQFF.

The rearrangement links TRBV11-2 to TRBJ2-3; 10 bases are shared with TRBD2. The CDR3 runs to 18 residues. V was pared by 3 bases and J by 1 base, with 10 bases of the junction left unmatched. The germline V gene encodes CDR1 SGHAT and CDR2 FQNNGV. In nucleotides, the CDR3 is TGTGCCAGCAGCTTCCGCCCCAGGACTAGCGGACGCACAGATACGCAGTATTTT. As protein: CASSFRPRTSGRTDTQYF.